A selection of T cell receptor beta chains follows, all from one sample in a study of T cell repertoires in cytomegalovirus infection. TCRdb re-called the reads through MiXCR, storing one row per CDR3 protein. Counted here are approximately 700,000 distinct CDR3 sequences, 35% occurring once; the ten biggest clones make up 2.8%. Specimen: PBMCs. These TCRs come from a human donor in good health (CMV status not recorded). Some clones in this sample may be carry-over from other donors' samples. Each CDR3 is given with its conserved first and last residue. D genes are given only for firm matches. Only some rows state a clone size, as once, few, many or a class for expanded clones.

CDR3aa	CDR3nt	j_gene	d_gene	abundance	v_gene
CASSPKGGRTEAFF	TGTGCCAGTAGTCCCAAGGGGGGTCGAACTGAAGCTTTCTTT	TRBJ1-1	-	few	TRBV19
CASSEAGHLSLFF	TGTGCCAGCAGTGAAGCGGGCCATCTTTCCCTGTTTTTT	TRBJ1-4	-	many	TRBV6-1
CASSFRTGGQETQYF	TGTGCCAGCAGTTTTAGGACAGGGGGCCAAGAGACCCAGTACTTC	TRBJ2-5	TRBD1	-	TRBV12-3/TRBV12-4
CASSPQQGFYEQYF	TGTGCCAGCAGCCCGCAACAGGGCTTCTACGAGCAGTACTTC	TRBJ2-7	-	many	TRBV7-2
CASSSGLAIHEQFF	TGTGCCAGCAGCTCAGGACTAGCGATCCATGAGCAGTTCTTC	TRBJ2-1	TRBD2	many	TRBV7-2
CASSAVDLGGTEAFF	TGTGCCAGTAGTGCCGTTGACTTGGGAGGCACTGAAGCTTTCTTT	TRBJ1-1	-	few	TRBV19
CASSLERGGSYNEQFF	TGTGCCAGCAGCTTAGAAAGGGGGGGGAGTTACAATGAGCAGTTCTTC	TRBJ2-1	-	many	TRBV7-8
CSVVLGTGHYSNYGYTF	TGCAGCGTTGTATTGGGGACAGGGCATTACTCTAACTATGGCTACACCTTC	TRBJ1-2	TRBD1	-	TRBV29-1
CASTRQGAMNTEAFF	TGTGCCAGCACCAGACAGGGTGCGATGAACACTGAAGCTTTCTTT	TRBJ1-1	TRBD1	-	TRBV27
CSATGNAHSDNEQFF	TGCAGTGCTACCGGTAACGCGCATTCCGACAATGAGCAGTTCTTC	TRBJ2-1	-	-	TRBV20-1
CATSDLGTSGAQETQYF	TGTGCCACCAGTGATTTGGGGACTAGCGGAGCTCAAGAGACCCAGTACTTC	TRBJ2-5	TRBD2	-	TRBV24-1
CAWSEAGGPGNQPQHF	TGTGCCTGGAGTGAGGCAGGGGGTCCCGGCAATCAGCCCCAGCATTTT	TRBJ1-5	TRBD1	few	TRBV30
CASSQDPRTGRATEAFF	TGTGCCAGCAGCCAAGATCCACGAACAGGGAGGGCGACTGAAGCTTTCTTT	TRBJ1-1	-	-	TRBV3-1
CASSTRLAGGTDTQYF	TGTGCCAGCAGCACTCGACTAGCGGGGGGGACAGATACGCAGTATTTT	TRBJ2-3	TRBD2	many	TRBV7-3
CSARDRPRTSNEQFF	TGCAGTGCTAGAGACCGGCCCCGAACATCCAATGAGCAGTTCTTC	TRBJ2-1	-	-	TRBV20-1
CASSLELVGSYGYTF	TGTGCCAGCAGCTTGGAGTTAGTGGGGAGCTATGGCTACACCTTC	TRBJ1-2	-	-	TRBV5-6
CSAVPVGSYGYTF	TGCAGTGCCGTCCCCGTCGGGTCCTATGGCTACACCTTC	TRBJ1-2	-	-	TRBV20-1
CASPTGVSTDTQYF	TGTGCCAGCCCTACAGGGGTTAGCACAGATACGCAGTATTTT	TRBJ2-3	TRBD1	few	TRBV7-9
CSAREGAEAFF	TGCAGTGCCCGAGAAGGGGCTGAAGCTTTCTTT	TRBJ1-1	-	-	TRBV20-1
CASSYSASGRNEQYF	TGTGCCAGCAGTTACTCGGCTAGCGGGAGGAACGAGCAGTACTTC	TRBJ2-7	TRBD2	few	TRBV6-6
CASSLGPKNEQYF	TGCGCCAGCAGCTTGGGTCCTAAGAACGAGCAGTACTTC	TRBJ2-7	-	-	TRBV5-1
CGTEKEETQYF	TGCGGGACAGAGAAAGAAGAGACCCAGTACTTC	TRBJ2-5	TRBD1	many	TRBV7-9
CASSKQGRNTEAFF	TGTGCCAGCAGTAAACAGGGCCGGAACACTGAAGCTTTCTTT	TRBJ1-1	-	few	TRBV12-3/TRBV12-4
CATSRVRGGSNQPQHF	TGTGCCACCAGCAGAGTTCGTGGGGGGAGCAATCAGCCCCAGCATTTT	TRBJ1-5	-	-	TRBV15
CASSDGGEGTEAFF	TGCGCCAGCAGTGACGGGGGCGAGGGGACTGAAGCTTTCTTT	TRBJ1-1	-	once	TRBV10-2
CASKTTGARNEQFF	TGTGCCAGCAAAACGACAGGGGCGAGGAATGAGCAGTTCTTC	TRBJ2-1	TRBD1	-	TRBV6-6
CASRRQGVSTDTQYF	TGTGCCAGCAGACGTCAGGGGGTTAGCACAGATACGCAGTATTTT	TRBJ2-3	TRBD1	-	TRBV12-3/TRBV12-4
CASSDGGQGHSNQPQHF	TGTGCCAGCAGTGATGGGGGGCAGGGACATAGCAATCAGCCCCAGCATTTT	TRBJ1-5	-	few	TRBV6-1
CASFQPATSYNEQFF	TGTGCCAGCTTTCAGCCGGCCACCTCCTACAATGAGCAGTTCTTC	TRBJ2-1	-	few	TRBV6-1
CASRDRGRYNSPLHF	TGTGCCAGCAGGGACAGGGGCCGCTATAATTCACCCCTCCACTTT	TRBJ1-6	TRBD1	few	TRBV28
CASRGQETQYF	TGTGCCAGTCGGGGGCAAGAGACCCAGTACTTC	TRBJ2-5	-	many	TRBV7-9
CSVEDVLGEGNLGAQYF	TGCAGCGTTGAAGATGTTTTAGGAGAGGGGAACCTCGGGGCCCAGTACTTC	TRBJ2-5	-	-	TRBV29-1
CASSVTGQGTEAFF	TGCGCCAGCAGTGTAACAGGGCAAGGCACTGAAGCTTTCTTT	TRBJ1-1	-	-	TRBV10-1
CATLAGRFYGYTF	TGTGCCACCCTAGCGGGCAGGTTCTATGGCTACACCTTC	TRBJ1-2	-	-	TRBV12-3/TRBV12-4
CASNPFQGSYNEQFF	TGTGCCAGCAACCCATTCCAGGGATCCTACAATGAGCAGTTCTTC	TRBJ2-1	-	-	TRBV28
CASSQVDTIYSPLHF	TGCGCCAGCAGCCAAGTCGACACGATCTACTCACCCCTCCACTTT	TRBJ1-6	-	few	TRBV4-1
CASSEINRDSSEQYF	TGTGCCAGCAGCGAAATTAACCGGGACAGTTCCGAGCAGTACTTC	TRBJ2-7	TRBD1	once	TRBV7-3
CASSFQGEGKLFF	TGTGCCAGCAGCTTCCAGGGAGAGGGAAAACTGTTTTTT	TRBJ1-4	-	many	TRBV7-2
CASSQAVGFDGYTF	TGTGCCAGCAGCCAAGCTGTAGGGTTCGATGGCTACACCTTC	TRBJ1-2	-	-	TRBV14
CSARKRGIANTGELFF	TGCAGTGCTAGAAAGCGGGGAATCGCGAACACCGGGGAGCTGTTTTTT	TRBJ2-2	TRBD2	few	TRBV20-1
CSATDTDTQYF	TGCAGTGCAACAGACACAGATACGCAGTATTTT	TRBJ2-3	-	few	TRBV20-1
CASSSGGFFLTEALF	TGTGCCAGCAGTTCCGGCGGTTTTTTCTTGACTGAAGCTTTATTT	TRBJ1-1	-	once	TRBV12-3/TRBV12-4